This record looks at one T cell receptor (beta chain) sequence and its context. Its antigen specificity is not known. Within one base of it there is no much larger clone, and no base qualities were kept. Library preparation was by PCR. At the Johns Hopkins FTIC core, DNA from the cultured CD4+ T cells underwent TCR sequencing with the Oncomine TCR Beta short-read assay. Genomic DNA was extracted from the cultured CD4+ T cells with the QIAamp micro DNA kit. Oncomine TCR Beta libraries from cultured CD4+ T cells were pooled using unique dual indexes and sequenced on an Illumina iSeq 100. In the source study's methods: Non-productive sequences were filtered out, and CDR3s that did not start with C, did not end with F or W, or were shorter than 7 amino acids were discarded. Antigen-specific clonotypes were identified with the MANAFEST web application by comparing peptide-stimulated wells with reference and other culture wells. To be called positive, a clone needed an FDR below 0.05, an odds ratio above 5, and a productive frequency above 0.1% in at least two of three replicate wells. Clonotypes that were significantly expanded in both SARS-CoV-2 spike wells and at least one common cold coronavirus spike condition were defined as cross-reactive. CDR3 homology was assessed with Levenshtein distances (stringdist) and unrooted phylogenetic trees (ape) in R version 3.6.1. Through fastp at Q25 and MiXCR, TCRdb rebuilt clones from the public reads, retaining in-frame beta chains. One record per CDR3 amino acid sequence lists the most common genes and DNA. V and J calls and clone size were set by TCRdb, not the authors. The sample data list approximately 16,000 distinct CDR3 sequences, and 52% of these were observed just once. Less than 4.5% of the sample is taken by the ten largest.

What the treatment or condition label conveys for this sample: 10-day PBMC culture with coronavirus spike peptide pools or control peptides (ViraFEST assay). The study used the ViraFEST assay, which expanded antigen-specific T cells with peptide pools and then identified expanded clonotypes by TCR sequencing. The positive SARS-CoV-2 PCR tests of the convalescent patients were dated from March to December 2020, before the Alpha, Beta and Delta variants emerged in the United States. Each well held 2 million to 2.5 million PBMCs cultured with approximately 10 ug/ml peptide pools in IMDM containing approximately 4.8% human AB serum and 7.5 to 10 IU/ml IL-2. On days 3 and 7, half of the culture medium was replaced with fresh IL-2-containing medium. Once the cells had been in culture for about 10 days, the EasySep CD4+ T cell isolation kit was used to isolate CD4+ T cells by negative selection. Ficoll-Paque Plus gradient centrifugation was used to isolate PBMCs from whole blood, and the isolated PBMCs were then either used fresh or cryopreserved at -140C. In general, triplicate wells were set up for every culture condition.

This sample is part of a study of vaccination and CD4 T cells after COVID-19 (dated 2022 in TCRdb). Notes on the research overall: Every convalescent patient had a positive nasal swab PCR test for SARS-CoV-2, with mild disease in 8 to 10 patients and severe disease in one. Post-COVID blood samples from convalescent patients were collected a median of roughly 100 days after diagnosis, with a range of 35 to 161 days. Control cultures used a CEFX viral epitope pool as positive control, an HIV-1 Nef peptide pool as negative control, or no peptide. Post-vaccine blood samples were collected a median of about 72 days after the second vaccine dose, ranging from about 13 to 241 days. Each participant got two doses of either the Pfizer-BioNTech BNT162b2 vaccine (n=8) or the Moderna mRNA-1273 vaccine (n=2). In approximately ten COVID-19 convalescent patients and several infection-naive healthy vaccine recipients, the spike-specific CD4+ TCR repertoire before mRNA vaccination was compared with the repertoire after mRNA vaccination. The convalescent cohort included six males and four females, with two Hispanic individuals, seven Caucasians, two Asians and one multiracial person. Culture stimuli were overlapping spike peptide pools from SARS-CoV-2 and from the common cold coronaviruses HCoV-NL63, HCoV-OC43 and HCoV-229E. General findings and caveats noted by the study authors: Among convalescent patients, a median about 86% of the SARS-CoV-2-reactive clones seen after vaccination appeared only after vaccination, which suggests priming specific to the vaccine. In convalescent patients, nearly all vaccine-specific clones (304 of 307) were found to be mono-reactive for SARS-CoV-2 spike rather than cross-reactive with common cold coronaviruses. Only a relatively small number of convalescent patients were included in the study, and early timepoints following natural infection were not analyzed. The median count of SARS-CoV-2-reactive clonotypes went up from approximately 20 after infection to around 38 after vaccination, although the change was not significant.

Trimming takes 8 bases from V and 0 bases from J, and the germline ends sit 14 bases apart. Inclusive of the bounding cysteine and phenylalanine, the CDR3 is 16 residues long. Just the 48-base CDR3 DNA is kept, in frame starting at base 1. From a lookup of the germline V gene, CDR1 and CDR2 are MNHEY and SVGEGT. The sequenced sample was CD4+ T cells from blood, cultured in vitro, obtained before SARS-CoV-2 vaccination. The receptor's source is a human donor who had recovered from COVID-19. The sequence is built from TRBV6-2 or TRBV6-3 and TRBJ2-6; the D gene is perhaps TRBD1 or TRBD2, as each covers 5 bases. Here the CDR3 is given as CASGDGRASGANVLTF. The sequenced DNA: TGTGCCAGCGGGGACGGACGGGCCTCTGGGGCCAACGTCCTGACTTTC.